This entry lists 22 T cell receptor beta chains sequenced from one sample in a study of cytomegalovirus exposure and HLA in healthy donors (dated by TCRdb to about 2017). Library preparation was by the immunoSEQ multiplex PCR assay. What TCRdb holds here is the immuneACCESS table cut down to in-frame rearrangements. Part of the clones is not present; checked against another copy, under half of the missing clones reflect an unresolved V gene, and the others are unexplained. The sample includes about 130,000 clones, with 89% observed a single time. The top ten clonotypes cover around 3.1% of the sample. The source material was PBMCs. The receptors come from a man aged 25 to 45 in good health and CMV-seronegative.

The chain carries TRBV28 and TRBJ2-7, with 9 bases identical to TRBD1. CDR3 size: 14 residues. The germline V gene encodes CDR1 MDHEN and CDR2 SYDVKM. Germline trimming cut 3 bases from V and 7 bases from J; bases unmatched to any gene: 7. The CDR3 nucleotides read TGTGCCAGCAGTTTGATCCACAGGGGGCCTGAGCAGTACTTC. Protein sequence: CASSLIHRGPEQYF.

This chain connects TRBV27 to TRBJ1-5; TRBD1 agrees at 10 bases. Germline V gene data show CDR1 as MNHEY and CDR2 as SMNVEV (reference sequence). Trimming at V came to 5 bases and at J to 7 bases, leaving 8 bases not matched to a gene. There are 15 residues in the CDR3. This CDR3 is CASSPDRGRRQPQHF. CDR3 in DNA: TGTGCCAGCAGTCCAGACAGGGGGCGTCGGCAGCCCCAGCATTTT.

The chain carries TRBV7-8 and TRBJ1-1; a possible D gene is TRBD1 (6 bases). The V end was cut by 4 bases, the J end by 2 bases, with 8 bases between. The CDR3 has 13 residues. Germline loops: CDR1 SGHVS, CDR2 FQNEAQ. The CDR3 DNA reads as TGTGCCAGCAGCTGGACAGTTAACACTGAAGCTTTCTTT. Amino acids: CASSWTVNTEAFF. The complete variable domain, with remaining parts taken from reference TRBV7-8 and TRBJ1-1, reads GAGVSQSPRYKVAKRGQDVALRCDPISGHVSLFWYQQALGQGPEFLTYFQNEAQLDKSGLPSDRFFAERPEGSVSTLKIQRTQQEDSAVYLCASSWTVNTEAFFGQGTRLTVV.

The chain recombines TRBV7-8 with TRBJ1-5, with TRBD1 matching 7 bases. Germline lookup yields CDR1 SGHVS and CDR2 FQNEAQ. The junction had 6 bases not matched to a gene; V was cut back by 7 bases and J by 3 bases. The CDR3 is 14 residues long. DNA of the CDR3: TGTGCCAGCAAGGACAGGTCCCCCAATCAGCCCCAGCATTTT. It is translated as CASKDRSPNQPQHF.

This chain joins TRBV19 and TRBJ1-4; D unresolved. V lost 2 bases and J 7 bases, leaving 11 bases between the germline ends. The CDR3 runs 14 residues. Germline CDR1 and CDR2: LNHDA and SQIVND (reference sequence). DNA of the CDR3: TGTGCCAGTAGTATACCCGCCTTTAGTGAAAAACTGTTTTTT. Protein sequence: CASSIPAFSEKLFF.

This chain uses TRBV5-1 with TRBJ2-2; no clear D. Germline V gives CDR1 SGHRS, CDR2 YFSETQ. Trimming took off 1 base at V and 7 bases at J, with 11 bases between the two ends. The CDR3 consists of 14 residues. CDR3 coding DNA: TGCGCCAGCAGCTTGATAGTTTACGGCGGGGAGCTGTTTTTT. It yields the protein CASSLIVYGGELFF.

This chain uses TRBV15 with TRBJ2-3; D remains ambiguous. Germline loops: CDR1 LNHNV, CDR2 YYDKDF (reference sequence). The CDR3 is 15 residues long. V gave up 3 bases and J gave up 2 bases, with 12 bases separating them. The CDR3 loop is CATSRVRSYTDTQYF. Written as DNA, the CDR3 is TGTGCCACCAGCAGGGTCCGTAGCTACACAGATACGCAGTATTTT.

This clone was observed a single time. The chain recombines TRBV12-5 with TRBJ2-1, with 11 bases lining up with TRBD2. The CDR3 covers 17 residues. CDR1 and CDR2 (germline): LGHNT, FRNRAP. V shed 0 bases, J shed 7 bases, and the junction held 8 bases outside the gene matches. CDR3 amino acids: CASGLVLTSGGGNEQFF. Here the CDR3 DNA reads TGTGCTAGTGGTTTGGTCCTAACTAGCGGGGGAGGGAATGAGCAGTTCTTC.

This sequence joins TRBV7-9 and TRBJ2-7, with 8 bases matching TRBD2. Germline V gene sequence: CDR1 SEHNR, CDR2 FQNEAQ (reference sequence). The CDR3 is 14 residues long. Trimming cost V 7 bases and J 3 bases; bases outside gene matches: 8. The CDR3 spells CASNTVGTSYEQYF. In DNA form, the CDR3 reads TGTGCCAGCAACACTGTGGGGACTAGCTACGAGCAGTACTTC.

The chain uses TRBV10-3 and TRBJ1-1; D gene ambiguous. The germline V and J ends were trimmed by 4 bases and 3 bases, with 12 bases remaining between them. The V gene's germline CDR1 is ENHRY and CDR2 SYGVKD. This CDR3 comprises 14 residues. CDR3 sequence: CAISAKGGDTEAFF. DNA for the CDR3: TGTGCCATCAGTGCGAAAGGAGGAGACACTGAAGCTTTCTTT.

This clone was recorded only once. The chain employs TRBV5-4 and TRBJ2-7, with D possibly matching TRBD1 (6 bases). The germline V and J ends were trimmed by 1 base and 3 bases, with 8 bases remaining between them. CDR1 is SGHNT, CDR2 YYREEE, per germline (reference sequence). The CDR3 has 13 residues. CDR3 loop: CASSLQGNYEQYF. Written as DNA, the CDR3 is TGTGCCAGCAGCTTGCAGGGGAACTACGAGCAGTACTTC.

This clone was counted a single time. J is TRBJ2-3 and V is TRBV27; 7 positions agree with TRBD2. The CDR3 spans 15 residues. V dropped 2 bases and J dropped 6; count of bases not matched to a gene: 8. Germline values: CDR1 MNHEY, CDR2 SMNVEV (reference sequence). In DNA form, the CDR3 reads TGTGCCAGCAGTTTAATGGCGGGGGAGGCGGATACGCAGTATTTT. This gives the protein CASSLMAGEADTQYF.

This clone has just one count. The CDR3 DNA reads as TGTGCCAGCAGCTTCGGACAGGGTTACAATGAGCAGTTCTTC. This sequence encodes CASSFGQGYNEQFF. V and J are TRBV5-8 and TRBJ2-1, with 8 bases identical to TRBD1. Trimming removed 2 bases from V and 4 bases from J; junction bases left unmatched: 2. CDR3 length: 14 amino acids. The germline V gene has CDR1 SGHTS and CDR2 YDEGEE.

This clone was counted once. J is TRBJ1-2 and V is TRBV19; maybe TRBD1 (6 bases). Deletions cut 0 bases from V and 5 bases from J, with 13 bases between. The CDR3 contains 15 residues. Per the germline V gene, CDR1 is LNHDA and CDR2 is SQIVND (reference sequence). CDR3 sequence reads: CASSIEATGSYGYTF. The CDR3 DNA sequence: TGTGCCAGTAGTATAGAGGCAACAGGGTCATATGGCTACACCTTC.

This chain links TRBV11-2 with TRBJ2-7; D is uncertain. The CDR3 contains 11 residues. The V end lost 4 bases, the J end lost 7 bases, and 8 bases lay between the germline ends. Germline CDR1 SGHAT, CDR2 FQNNGV. Written as DNA, the CDR3 is TGTGCCAGCAGCTCAACAGTGGAGCAGTACTTC. Translated: CASSSTVEQYF.

This clone showed up just a few times. The chain couples TRBV19 to TRBJ2-7; 7 nucleotides line up with TRBD1. This CDR3 region has 15 residues. Germline V gene lookup returns CDR1 LNHDA and CDR2 SQIVND (reference sequence). J gave up 3 bases and V 1 base, and 6 bases lay outside the gene matches. In nucleotides, the CDR3 is TGTGCCAGTAGTATAGCGACAGGGCTCATCTACGAGCAGTACTTC. Its translation is CASSIATGLIYEQYF.

This chain uses TRBV28 with TRBJ2-7, with 8 nucleotides matching TRBD1. CDR1 and CDR2 (germline): MDHEN, SYDVKM. The CDR3 totals 15 residues. With 5 bases clipped from V and 6 bases from J, the junction kept 12 bases outside the gene matches. The CDR3 DNA reads as TGTGCCAGCAGTCCACCCGGGACAGGCGCCGCCGAGCAGTACTTC. Protein product: CASSPPGTGAAEQYF.

The chain couples TRBV7-9 to TRBJ1-2, with unresolved D. Germline lookup yields CDR1 SEHNR and CDR2 FQNEAQ (reference sequence). This CDR3 region has 15 residues. Trimming cost V 1 base and J 2 bases, with 11 bases left between them. CDR3 sequence (DNA): TGTGCCAGCAGCTTAGGAGAGAATAAAAACTATGGCTACACCTTC. This gives the protein CASSLGENKNYGYTF.

V usage is TRBV18 and J usage is TRBJ2-5; TRBD1 is a possible D gene (5 bases). Trimming removed 3 bases from V and 5 bases from J, with 13 bases in between. Germline V gene data show CDR1 as KGHSH and CDR2 as LQKENI. The CDR3 length is 14 residues. CDR3 loop: CASSPPGHRETQYF. The CDR3 DNA sequence: TGTGCCAGCTCACCCCCCGGTCACAGGGAGACCCAGTACTTC.

The V and J genes are TRBV2 and TRBJ2-7; no firm D call. With 5 bases removed from V and 0 bases from J, the gap between germline ends came to 5 bases. The length of the CDR3 is 12 residues. Germline-derived CDR1 and CDR2 are SNHLY and FYNNEI. This CDR3 reads CASSLLSYEQYF. In DNA form, the CDR3 reads TGTGCCAGCAGTCTCCTCTCCTACGAGCAGTACTTC.

The gene calls are TRBV6-5 and TRBJ1-2, with D unresolved. Germline assignment: CDR1 MNHEY and CDR2 SVGAGI. The CDR3 covers 13 residues. The V end lost 6 bases, the J end lost 7 bases, and 15 bases lay between the germline ends. The CDR3 loop is CASSPVWEGGYTF. The CDR3 DNA sequence: TGTGCCAGCAGCCCGGTGTGGGAGGGTGGCTACACCTTC.

The chain recombines TRBV7-8 with TRBJ1-4, with D perhaps TRBD1 (5 bases). Trimming took off 5 bases at V and 5 bases at J, with 15 bases between the two ends. CDR1 is SGHVS, CDR2 FQNEAQ, per germline. The CDR3 contains 15 residues. The CDR3 is CASSPSTAMNEKLFF. The CDR3 bases are TGTGCCAGCAGCCCCTCGACAGCCATGAATGAAAAACTGTTTTTT.